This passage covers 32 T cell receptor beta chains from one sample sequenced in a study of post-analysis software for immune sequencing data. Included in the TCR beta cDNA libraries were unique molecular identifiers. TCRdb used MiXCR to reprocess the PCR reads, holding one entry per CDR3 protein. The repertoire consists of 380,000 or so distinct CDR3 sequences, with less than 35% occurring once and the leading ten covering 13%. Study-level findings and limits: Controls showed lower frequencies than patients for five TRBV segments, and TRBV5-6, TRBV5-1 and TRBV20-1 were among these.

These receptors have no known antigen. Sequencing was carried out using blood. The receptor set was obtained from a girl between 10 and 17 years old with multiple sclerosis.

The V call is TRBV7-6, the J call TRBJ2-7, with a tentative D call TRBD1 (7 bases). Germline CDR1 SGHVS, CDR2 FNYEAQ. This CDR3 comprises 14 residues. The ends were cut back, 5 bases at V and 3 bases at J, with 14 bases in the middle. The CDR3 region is CASSPRQGGYEQYF. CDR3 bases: TGTGCCAGCAGCCCCAGACAGGGAGGCTACGAGCAGTACTTC.

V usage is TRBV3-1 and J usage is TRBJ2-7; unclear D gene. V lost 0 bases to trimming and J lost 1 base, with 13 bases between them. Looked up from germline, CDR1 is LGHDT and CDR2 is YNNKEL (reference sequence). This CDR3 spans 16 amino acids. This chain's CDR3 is CASSQEAAVLSYEQYF. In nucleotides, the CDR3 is TGTGCCAGCAGCCAAGAGGCTGCTGTTTTATCCTACGAGCAGTACTTC.

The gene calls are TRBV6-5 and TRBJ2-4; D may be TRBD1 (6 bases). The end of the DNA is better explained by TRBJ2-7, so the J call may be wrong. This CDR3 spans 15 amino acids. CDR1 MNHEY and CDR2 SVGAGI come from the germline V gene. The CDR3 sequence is CASSYSYRAKNEQYF. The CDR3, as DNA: TGTGCCAGCAGTTACTCGTACAGGGCGAAGAACGAGCAGTACTTC.

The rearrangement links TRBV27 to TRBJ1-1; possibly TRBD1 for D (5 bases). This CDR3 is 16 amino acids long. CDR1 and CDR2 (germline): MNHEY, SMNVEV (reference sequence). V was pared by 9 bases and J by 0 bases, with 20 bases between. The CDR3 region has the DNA TGTGCCAGAAATGGCGCGGGGCAGCCCATGAACACTGAAGCTTTCTTT. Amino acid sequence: CARNGAGQPMNTEAFF.

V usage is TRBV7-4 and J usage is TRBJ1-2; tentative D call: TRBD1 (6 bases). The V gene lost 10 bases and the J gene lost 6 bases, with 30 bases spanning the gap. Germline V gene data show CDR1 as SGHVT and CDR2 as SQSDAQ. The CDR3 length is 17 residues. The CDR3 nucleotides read TGTGCCACCCCATTTAGCGGGTCGTTGTCTAGGGGGGATGGCTACACCTTC. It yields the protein CATPFSGSLSRGDGYTF. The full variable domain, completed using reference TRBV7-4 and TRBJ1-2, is GAGVSQSPRYKVAKRGRDVALRCDSISGHVTLYWYRQTLGQGSEVLTYSQSDAQRDKSGRPSGRFSAERPERSVSTLKIQRTEQGDSAVYLCATPFSGSLSRGDGYTFGSGTRLTVV.

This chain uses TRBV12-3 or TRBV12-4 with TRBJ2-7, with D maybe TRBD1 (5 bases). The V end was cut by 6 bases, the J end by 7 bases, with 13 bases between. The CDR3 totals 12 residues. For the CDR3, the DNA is TGTGCCAGCAGCCCCTCCGACAGTGAGCAGTACTTC. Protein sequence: CASSPSDSEQYF.

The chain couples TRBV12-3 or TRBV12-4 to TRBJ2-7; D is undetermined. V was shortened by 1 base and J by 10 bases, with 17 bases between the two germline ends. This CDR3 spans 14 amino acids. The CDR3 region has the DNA TGTGCCAGCAGTTTAGAACATCCTCGTGAGATCCAGTACTTC. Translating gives CASSLEHPREIQYF.

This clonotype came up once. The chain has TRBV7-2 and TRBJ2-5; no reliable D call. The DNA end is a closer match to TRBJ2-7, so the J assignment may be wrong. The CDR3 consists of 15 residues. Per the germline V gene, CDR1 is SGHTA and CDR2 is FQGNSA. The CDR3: CASSLVMGGQDEQYF. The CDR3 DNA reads TGTGCCAGCAGCTTAGTGATGGGCGGCCAGGACGAGCAGTACTTC.

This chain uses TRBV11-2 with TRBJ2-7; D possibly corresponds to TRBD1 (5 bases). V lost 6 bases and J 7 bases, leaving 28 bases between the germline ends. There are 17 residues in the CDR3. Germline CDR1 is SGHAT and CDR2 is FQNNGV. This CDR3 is CASRPIPRRPRASEQYF. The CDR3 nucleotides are TGTGCCAGCAGACCAATCCCCCGACGCCCCAGGGCGAGTGAGCAGTACTTC.

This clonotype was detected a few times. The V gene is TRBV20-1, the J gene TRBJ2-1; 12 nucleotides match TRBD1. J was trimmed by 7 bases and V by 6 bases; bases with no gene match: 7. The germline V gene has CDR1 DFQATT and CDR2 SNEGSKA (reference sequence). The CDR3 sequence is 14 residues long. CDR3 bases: TGCAGTGCAACGGGACAGGGGGCGCGAAATGAGCAGTTCTTC. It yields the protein CSATGQGARNEQFF.

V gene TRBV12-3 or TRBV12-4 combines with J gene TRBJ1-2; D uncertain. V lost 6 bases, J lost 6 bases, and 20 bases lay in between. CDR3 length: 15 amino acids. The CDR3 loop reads CASRPALGRAHGYTF. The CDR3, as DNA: TGTGCCAGCAGACCAGCGTTGGGGAGGGCCCATGGCTACACCTTC.

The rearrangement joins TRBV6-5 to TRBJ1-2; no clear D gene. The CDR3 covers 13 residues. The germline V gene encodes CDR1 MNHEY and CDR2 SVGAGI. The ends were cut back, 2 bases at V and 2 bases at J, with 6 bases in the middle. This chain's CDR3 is CASSYNGNYGYTF. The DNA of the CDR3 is TGTGCCAGCAGTTACAACGGCAACTATGGCTACACCTTC.

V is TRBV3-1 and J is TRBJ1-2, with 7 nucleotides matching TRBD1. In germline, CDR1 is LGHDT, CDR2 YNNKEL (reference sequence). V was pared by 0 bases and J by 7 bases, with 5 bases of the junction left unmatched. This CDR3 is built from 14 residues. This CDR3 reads CASSQDDRDLGYTF. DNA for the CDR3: TGTGCCAGCAGCCAAGACGACAGGGACCTTGGCTACACCTTC.

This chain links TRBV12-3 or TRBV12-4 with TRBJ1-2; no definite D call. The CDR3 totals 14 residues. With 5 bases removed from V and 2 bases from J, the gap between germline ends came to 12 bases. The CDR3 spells CASSRTGKNYGYTF. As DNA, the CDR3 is TGTGCCAGCAGTCGCACCGGGAAGAACTATGGCTACACCTTC.

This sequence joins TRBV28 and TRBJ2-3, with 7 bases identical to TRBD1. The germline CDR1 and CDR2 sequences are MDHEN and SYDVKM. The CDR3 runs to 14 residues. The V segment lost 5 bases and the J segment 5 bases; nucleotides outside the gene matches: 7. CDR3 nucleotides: TGTGCCAGCAGTAGTATAGGGGGCGTAGATACGCAGTATTTT. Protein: CASSSIGGVDTQYF.

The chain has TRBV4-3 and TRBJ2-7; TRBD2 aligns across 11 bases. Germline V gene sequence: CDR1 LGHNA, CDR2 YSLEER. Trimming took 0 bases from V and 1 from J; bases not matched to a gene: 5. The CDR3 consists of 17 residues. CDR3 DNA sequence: TGCGCCAGCAGCCAAGATCGAGGGACTAGCGGTTCCTACGAGCAGTACTTC. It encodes CASSQDRGTSGSYEQYF.

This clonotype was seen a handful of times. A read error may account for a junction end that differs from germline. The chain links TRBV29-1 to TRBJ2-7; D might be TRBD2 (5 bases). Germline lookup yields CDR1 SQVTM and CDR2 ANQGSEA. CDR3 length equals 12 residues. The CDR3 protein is CGVESGSYEQYF. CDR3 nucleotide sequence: TGCGGCGTTGAGAGCGGTTCCTACGAGCAGTACTTC.

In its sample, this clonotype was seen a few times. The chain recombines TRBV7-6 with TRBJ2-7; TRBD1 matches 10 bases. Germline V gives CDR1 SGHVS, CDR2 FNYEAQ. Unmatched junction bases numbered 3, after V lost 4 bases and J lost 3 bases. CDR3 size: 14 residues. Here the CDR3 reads CASSSGTGDYEQYF. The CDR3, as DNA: TGTGCCAGCAGCTCCGGGACAGGGGACTACGAGCAGTACTTC.

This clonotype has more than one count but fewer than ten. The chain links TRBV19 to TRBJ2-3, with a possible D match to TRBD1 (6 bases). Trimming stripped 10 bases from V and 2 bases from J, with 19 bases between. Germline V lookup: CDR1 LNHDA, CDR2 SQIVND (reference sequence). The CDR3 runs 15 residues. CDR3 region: CATKDRDIYTDTQYF. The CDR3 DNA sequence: TGTGCCACCAAAGACCGGGACATATACACAGATACGCAGTATTTT.

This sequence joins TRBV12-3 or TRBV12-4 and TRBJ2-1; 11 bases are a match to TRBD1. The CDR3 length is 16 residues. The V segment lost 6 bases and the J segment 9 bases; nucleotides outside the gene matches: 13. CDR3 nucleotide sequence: TGTGCCAGCAGACCAGCTAGGACAGGGGGCTCGAGTGAGCAGTTCTTC. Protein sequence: CASRPARTGGSSEQFF.

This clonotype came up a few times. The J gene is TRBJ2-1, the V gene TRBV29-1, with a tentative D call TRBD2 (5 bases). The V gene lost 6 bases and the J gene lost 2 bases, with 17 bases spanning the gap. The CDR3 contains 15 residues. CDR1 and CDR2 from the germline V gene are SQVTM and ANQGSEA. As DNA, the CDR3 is TGCAGCGTCCCTGCTTTCACGGGAACCTACAATGAGCAGTTCTTC. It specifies CSVPAFTGTYNEQFF.

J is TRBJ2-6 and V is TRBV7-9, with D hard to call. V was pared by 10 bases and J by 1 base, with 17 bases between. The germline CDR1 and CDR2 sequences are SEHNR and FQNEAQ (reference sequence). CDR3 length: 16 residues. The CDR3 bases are TGTGCCACCACGGATCGAGAAACATCTGGGGCCAACGTCCTGACTTTC. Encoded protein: CATTDRETSGANVLTF. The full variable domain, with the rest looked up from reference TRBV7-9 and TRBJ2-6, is DTGVSQNPRHKITKRGQNVTFRCDPISEHNRLYWYRQTLGQGPEFLTYFQNEAQLEKSRLLSDRFSAERPKGSFSTLEIQRTEQGDSAMYLCATTDRETSGANVLTFGAGSRLTVL.

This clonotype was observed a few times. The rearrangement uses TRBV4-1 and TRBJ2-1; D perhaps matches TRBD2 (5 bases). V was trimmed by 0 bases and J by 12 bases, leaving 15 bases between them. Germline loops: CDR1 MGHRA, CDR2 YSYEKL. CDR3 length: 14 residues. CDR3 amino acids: CASSQEEDFGPQFF. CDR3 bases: TGCGCCAGCAGCCAAGAGGAGGACTTTGGACCGCAGTTCTTC.

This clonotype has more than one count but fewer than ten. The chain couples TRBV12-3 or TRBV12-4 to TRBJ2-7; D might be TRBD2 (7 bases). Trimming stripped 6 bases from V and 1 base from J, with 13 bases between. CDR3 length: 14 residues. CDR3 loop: CASSFAGASYEQYF. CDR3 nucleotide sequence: TGTGCCAGCAGCTTCGCGGGGGCTTCCTACGAGCAGTACTTC.

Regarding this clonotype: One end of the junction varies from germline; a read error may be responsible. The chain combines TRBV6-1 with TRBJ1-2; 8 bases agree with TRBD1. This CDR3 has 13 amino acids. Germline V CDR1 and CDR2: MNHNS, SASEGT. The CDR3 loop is CASIIDRGYDYTF. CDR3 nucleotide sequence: TGTGCCAGCATTATTGACAGGGGATATGACTACACCTTC.

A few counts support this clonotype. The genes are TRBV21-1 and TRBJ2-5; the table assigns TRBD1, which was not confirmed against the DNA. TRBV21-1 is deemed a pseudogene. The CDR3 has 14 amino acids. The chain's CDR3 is CASTGGGLQETQYF. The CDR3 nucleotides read TGTGCCAGCACAGGGGGGGGGCTCCAAGAGACCCAGTACTTC.

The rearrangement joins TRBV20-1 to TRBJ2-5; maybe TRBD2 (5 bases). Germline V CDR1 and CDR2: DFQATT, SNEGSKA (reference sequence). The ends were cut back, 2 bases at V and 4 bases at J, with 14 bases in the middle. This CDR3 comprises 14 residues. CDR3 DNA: TGCAGTGCTAGAACCTCTGCCGGAGGAGAGACCCAGTACTTC. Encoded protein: CSARTSAGGETQYF.

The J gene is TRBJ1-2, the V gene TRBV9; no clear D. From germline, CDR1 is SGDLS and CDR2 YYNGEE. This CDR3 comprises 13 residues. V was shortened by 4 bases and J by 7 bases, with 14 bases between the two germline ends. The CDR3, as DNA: TGTGCCAGCAGCTCACCCTTATCGGGTGGCTACACCTTC. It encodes CASSSPLSGGYTF. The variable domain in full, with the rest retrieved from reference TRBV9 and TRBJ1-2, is DSGVTQTPKHLITATGQRVTLRCSPRSGDLSVYWYQQSLDQGLQFLIQYYNGEERAKGNILERFSAQQFPDLHSELNLSSLELGDSALYFCASSSPLSGGYTFGSGTRLTVV.

The CDR3 region has the DNA TGTGCCAGCAGCTCTTCAGGGAGATATGGCTACACCTTC. It specifies CASSSSGRYGYTF. The chain couples TRBV7-9 to TRBJ1-2; maybe TRBD1 (5 bases). The CDR3 extends over 13 amino acids. Germline lookup yields CDR1 SEHNR and CDR2 FQNEAQ (reference sequence). V was trimmed by 4 bases and J by 5 bases, leaving 11 bases between them.

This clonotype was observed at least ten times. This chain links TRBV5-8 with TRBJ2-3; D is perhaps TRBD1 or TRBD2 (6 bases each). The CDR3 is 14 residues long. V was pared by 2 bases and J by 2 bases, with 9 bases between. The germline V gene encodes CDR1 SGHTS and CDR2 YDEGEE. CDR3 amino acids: CASSFPGATDTQYF. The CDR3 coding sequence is TGTGCCAGCAGCTTTCCGGGGGCCACAGATACGCAGTATTTT.

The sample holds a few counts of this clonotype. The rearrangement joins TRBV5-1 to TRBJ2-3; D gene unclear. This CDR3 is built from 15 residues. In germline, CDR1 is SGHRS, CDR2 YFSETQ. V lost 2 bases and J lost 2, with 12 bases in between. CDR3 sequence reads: CASSFVGRLTDTQYF. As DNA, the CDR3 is TGCGCCAGCAGCTTTGTGGGCAGACTCACAGATACGCAGTATTTT. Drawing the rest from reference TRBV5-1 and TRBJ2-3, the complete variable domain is KAGVTQTPRYLIKTRGQQVTLSCSPISGHRSVSWYQQTPGQGLQFLFEYFSETQRNKGNFPGRFSGRQFSNSRSEMNVSTLELGDSALYLCASSFVGRLTDTQYFGPGTRLTVL.

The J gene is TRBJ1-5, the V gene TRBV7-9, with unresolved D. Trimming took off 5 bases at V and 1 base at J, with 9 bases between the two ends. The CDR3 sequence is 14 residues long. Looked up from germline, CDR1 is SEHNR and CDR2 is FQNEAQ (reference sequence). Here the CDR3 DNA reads TGTGCCAGCAGCGGTCCGTGGAGCAATCAGCCCCAGCATTTT. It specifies CASSGPWSNQPQHF.